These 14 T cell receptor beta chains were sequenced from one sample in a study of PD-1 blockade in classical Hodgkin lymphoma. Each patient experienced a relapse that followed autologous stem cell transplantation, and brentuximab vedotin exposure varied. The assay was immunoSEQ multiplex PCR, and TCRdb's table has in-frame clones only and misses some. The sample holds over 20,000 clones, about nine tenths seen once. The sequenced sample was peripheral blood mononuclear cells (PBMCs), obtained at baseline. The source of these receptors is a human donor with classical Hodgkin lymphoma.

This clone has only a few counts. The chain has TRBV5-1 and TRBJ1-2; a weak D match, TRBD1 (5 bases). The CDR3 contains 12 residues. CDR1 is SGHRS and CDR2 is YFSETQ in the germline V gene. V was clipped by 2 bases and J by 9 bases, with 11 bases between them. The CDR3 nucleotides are TGCGCCAGCAGCTTTCGGGACTCAAGCTACACCTTC. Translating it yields CASSFRDSSYTF.

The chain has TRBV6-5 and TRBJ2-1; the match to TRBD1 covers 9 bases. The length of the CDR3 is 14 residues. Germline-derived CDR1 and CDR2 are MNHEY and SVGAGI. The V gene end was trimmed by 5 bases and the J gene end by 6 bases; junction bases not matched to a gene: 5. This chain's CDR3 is CASSAGQGVNEQFF. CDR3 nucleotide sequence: TGTGCCAGCAGTGCGGGACAGGGCGTCAATGAGCAGTTCTTC.

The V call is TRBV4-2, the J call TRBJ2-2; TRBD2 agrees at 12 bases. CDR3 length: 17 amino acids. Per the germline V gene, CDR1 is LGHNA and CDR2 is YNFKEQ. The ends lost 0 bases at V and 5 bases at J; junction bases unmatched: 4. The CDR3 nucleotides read TGTGCCAGCAGCCAAGAATCTCTAGCGGGGGGGACCGGGGAGCTGTTTTTT. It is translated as CASSQESLAGGTGELFF.

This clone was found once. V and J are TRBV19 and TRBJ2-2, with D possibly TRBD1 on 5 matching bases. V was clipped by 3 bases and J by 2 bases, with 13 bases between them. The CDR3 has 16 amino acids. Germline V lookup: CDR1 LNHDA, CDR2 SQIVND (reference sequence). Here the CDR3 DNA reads TGTGCCAGTAGTATCGTGGGGCAGGCCAACACCGGGGAGCTGTTTTTT. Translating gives CASSIVGQANTGELFF.

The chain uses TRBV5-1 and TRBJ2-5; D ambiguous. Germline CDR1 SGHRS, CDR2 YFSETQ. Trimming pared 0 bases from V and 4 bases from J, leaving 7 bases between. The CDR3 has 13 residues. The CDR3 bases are TGCGCCAGCAGCTTGGAGAGCTCAGAGACCCAGTACTTC. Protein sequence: CASSLESSETQYF. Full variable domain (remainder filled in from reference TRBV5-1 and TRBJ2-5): KAGVTQTPRYLIKTRGQQVTLSCSPISGHRSVSWYQQTPGQGLQFLFEYFSETQRNKGNFPGRFSGRQFSNSRSEMNVSTLELGDSALYLCASSLESSETQYFGPGTRLLVL.

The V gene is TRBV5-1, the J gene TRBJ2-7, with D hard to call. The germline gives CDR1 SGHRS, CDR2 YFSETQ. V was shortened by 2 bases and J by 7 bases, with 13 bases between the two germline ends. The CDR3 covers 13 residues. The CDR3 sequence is CASSFDLIREQYF. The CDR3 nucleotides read TGCGCCAGCAGCTTCGACCTAATCCGGGAGCAGTACTTC.

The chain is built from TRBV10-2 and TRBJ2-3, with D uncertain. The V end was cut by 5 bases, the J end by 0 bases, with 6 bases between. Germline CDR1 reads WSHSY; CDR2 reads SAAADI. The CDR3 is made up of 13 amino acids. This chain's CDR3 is CASSPVSTDTQYF. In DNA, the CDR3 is TGCGCCAGCAGTCCCGTGAGCACAGATACGCAGTATTTT.

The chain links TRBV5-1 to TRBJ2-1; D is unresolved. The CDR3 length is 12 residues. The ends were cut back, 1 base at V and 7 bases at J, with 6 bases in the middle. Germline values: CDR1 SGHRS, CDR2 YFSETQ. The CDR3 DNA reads TGCGCCAGCAGCTTGCAAAATAATGAGCAGTTCTTC. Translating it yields CASSLQNNEQFF.

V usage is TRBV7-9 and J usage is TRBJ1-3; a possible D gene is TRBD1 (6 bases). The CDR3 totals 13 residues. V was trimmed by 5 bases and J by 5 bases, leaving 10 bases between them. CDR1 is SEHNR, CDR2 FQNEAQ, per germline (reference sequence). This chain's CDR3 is CASSAGQRNTIYF. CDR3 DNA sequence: TGTGCCAGCAGCGCCGGACAGCGAAACACCATATATTTT.

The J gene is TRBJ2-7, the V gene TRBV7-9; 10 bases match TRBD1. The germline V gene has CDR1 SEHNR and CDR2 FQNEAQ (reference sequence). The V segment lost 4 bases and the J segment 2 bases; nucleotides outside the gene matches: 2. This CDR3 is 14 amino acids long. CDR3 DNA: TGTGCCAGCAGCTCCGGGACAGGGGCCTACGAGCAGTACTTC. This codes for CASSSGTGAYEQYF. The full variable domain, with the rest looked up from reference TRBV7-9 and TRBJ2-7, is DTGVSQNPRHKITKRGQNVTFRCDPISEHNRLYWYRQTLGQGPEFLTYFQNEAQLEKSRLLSDRFSAERPKGSFSTLEIQRTEQGDSAMYLCASSSGTGAYEQYFGPGTRLTVT.

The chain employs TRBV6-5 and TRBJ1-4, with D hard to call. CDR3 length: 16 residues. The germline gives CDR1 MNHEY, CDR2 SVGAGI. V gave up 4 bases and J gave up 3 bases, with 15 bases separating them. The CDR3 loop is CASSSSVGSANEKLFF. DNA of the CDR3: TGTGCCAGCAGTTCCTCGGTGGGATCTGCTAATGAAAAACTGTTTTTT.

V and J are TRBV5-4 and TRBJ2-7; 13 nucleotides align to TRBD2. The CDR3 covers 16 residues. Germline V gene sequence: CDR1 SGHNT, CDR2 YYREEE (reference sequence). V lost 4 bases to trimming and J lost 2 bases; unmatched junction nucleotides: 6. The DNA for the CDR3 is TGTGCCAGCAGCCAGGGCGGACTAGCGGGGGCCTACGAGCAGTACTTC. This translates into CASSQGGLAGAYEQYF.

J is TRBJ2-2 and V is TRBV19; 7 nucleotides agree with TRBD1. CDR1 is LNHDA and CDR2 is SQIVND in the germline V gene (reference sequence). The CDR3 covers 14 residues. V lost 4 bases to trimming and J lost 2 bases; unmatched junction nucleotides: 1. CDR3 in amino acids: CASSRQGNTGELFF. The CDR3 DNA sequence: TGTGCCAGTAGTAGACAGGGAAACACCGGGGAGCTGTTTTTT.

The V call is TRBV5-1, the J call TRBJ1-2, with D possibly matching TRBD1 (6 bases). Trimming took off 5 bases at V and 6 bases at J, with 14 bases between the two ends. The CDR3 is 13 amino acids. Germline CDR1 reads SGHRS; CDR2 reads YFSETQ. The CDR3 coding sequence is TGCGCCAGCAGGGACAGTCTGGTGGATGGCTACACCTTC. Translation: CASRDSLVDGYTF.